These 27 T cell receptor beta chains were all obtained from the same sample, sequenced in a study of OX40 agonist ivuxolimab in advanced cancers. Assay used: immunoSEQ multiplex PCR; TCRdb lists only in-frame clones, some missing. The top ten hold around 2.1% of the sample, which has 68,000 or so clones, about 89% seen once. Sequenced here: CD4+ or CD8+ T cells sorted from blood, sampled in a trial of the OX40 agonist ivuxolimab. The receptors shown here come from an adult with an advanced solid tumor such as melanoma, head and neck, liver or kidney cancer.

This chain joins TRBV5-6 and TRBJ2-3; D uncertain. CDR1 is SGHDT and CDR2 is YYEEEE in the germline V gene. The CDR3 has 14 amino acids. V lost 2 bases to trimming and J lost 2 bases, with 9 bases between them. The CDR3 sequence: CASSFGSITDTQYF. As DNA, the CDR3 is TGTGCCAGCAGCTTTGGATCTATCACAGATACGCAGTATTTT.

This chain joins TRBV19 and TRBJ1-2, with D possibly matching TRBD1 (6 bases). V lost 9 bases and J 4 bases, leaving 15 bases between the germline ends. There are 13 residues in the CDR3. From germline, CDR1 is LNHDA and CDR2 SQIVND (reference sequence). CDR3 nucleotide sequence: TGTGCCAGCCAAATACAGGGAGCCTATGGCTACACCTTC. It yields the protein CASQIQGAYGYTF.

There are a few counts of this clone. The chain carries TRBV6-1 and TRBJ1-1, with D unclear. The CDR3 is 15 amino acids. Germline loops: CDR1 MNHNS, CDR2 SASEGT. Between the trimmed V and J ends, which lost 1 base and 0 bases, there was a span of 9 bases. For the CDR3, the DNA is TGTGCCAGCAGTGAAGGAACAGACATGAACACTGAAGCTTTCTTT. Translation gives CASSEGTDMNTEAFF.

The chain combines TRBV28 with TRBJ2-3, with 14 bases matching TRBD2. The V gene's germline CDR1 is MDHEN and CDR2 SYDVKM. With 4 bases clipped from V and 5 bases from J, the junction kept 5 bases outside the gene matches. The CDR3 consists of 16 residues. The CDR3 loop is CASSSRLAGGVDTQYF. The CDR3, as DNA: TGTGCCAGCAGTTCTCGACTAGCGGGGGGGGTAGATACGCAGTATTTT.

The V and J genes are TRBV5-1 and TRBJ2-1; 8 nucleotides line up with TRBD2. V lost 0 bases, J lost 7 bases, and 6 bases stayed unmatched. There are 15 residues in the CDR3. Germline V lookup: CDR1 SGHRS, CDR2 YFSETQ. For the CDR3, the DNA is TGCGCCAGCAGCTTGGGCGGGGGGCCGAGAAATGAGCAGTTCTTC. It translates to CASSLGGGPRNEQFF.

This clone was counted only a few times. This chain connects TRBV30 to TRBJ1-1; D gene ambiguous. Per the germline V gene, CDR1 is GTSNPN and CDR2 is SVGIG (reference sequence). The V and J ends lost 5 bases and 5 bases respectively, with 12 bases between them. CDR3 length equals 12 residues. The CDR3 DNA follows: TGTGCCTGGTCCCGTTCGCGGACTGAAGCTTTCTTT. Amino acids: CAWSRSRTEAFF.

This rearrangement joins TRBV28 to TRBJ2-1; 7 bases agree with TRBD2. CDR1 MDHEN and CDR2 SYDVKM come from the germline V gene. The CDR3 is 14 amino acids. This CDR3 reads CVANPGTTNNEQFF. The CDR3 region has the DNA TGTGTCGCAAATCCCGGGACTACAAACAATGAGCAGTTCTTC.

Only a few counts were recorded for this clone. V gene TRBV6-6 combines with J gene TRBJ1-3; D unresolved. V was trimmed by 4 bases and J by 0 bases, leaving 7 bases between them. Germline V gene lookup returns CDR1 MNHNY and CDR2 SVGAGI (reference sequence). The CDR3 spans 14 residues. The CDR3: CASSWSISGNTIYF. The CDR3 DNA sequence: TGTGCCAGCAGTTGGTCCATCTCTGGAAACACCATATATTTT.

The chain joins TRBV2 to TRBJ1-1, with D uncertain. The germline gives CDR1 SNHLY, CDR2 FYNNEI. The CDR3 loop spans 15 amino acids. Trimming cost V 0 bases and J 3 bases, with 11 bases left between them. CDR3 protein: CASSEAIGPHTEAFF. As DNA, the CDR3 is TGTGCCAGCAGTGAAGCAATTGGACCCCACACTGAAGCTTTCTTT.

V is TRBV11-2 and J is TRBJ2-5, with D perhaps matching TRBD2 (6 bases). Deletions cut 5 bases from V and 5 bases from J, with 18 bases between. This CDR3 is 15 amino acids long. Germline loops: CDR1 SGHAT, CDR2 FQNNGV. The CDR3 nucleotides read TGTGCCAGCAGCCCCCAGACAGCCCGGGGGGAGACCCAGTACTTC. Residues: CASSPQTARGETQYF.

J is TRBJ1-3 and V is TRBV9, with D hard to call. Germline V gene sequence: CDR1 SGDLS, CDR2 YYNGEE. V was clipped by 0 bases and J by 0 bases, with 10 bases between them. CDR3 length: 16 residues. CDR3 sequence: CASSVGTSYSGNTIYF. CDR3 sequence (DNA): TGTGCCAGCAGCGTAGGGACGTCCTACTCTGGAAACACCATATATTTT.

V usage is TRBV15 and J usage is TRBJ1-1; TRBD1 aligns across 7 bases. Germline-derived CDR1 and CDR2 are LNHNV and YYDKDF (reference sequence). After removal of 0 bases from V and 5 bases from J, the junction contained 6 bases not matched to a gene. This CDR3 is 15 amino acids long. The CDR3 DNA sequence: TGTGCCACCAGCAGAGAGAAAGGGGGCAGGACTGAAGCTTTCTTT. Protein sequence: CATSREKGGRTEAFF.

CDR3 DNA sequence: TGTGCCAGCTCACCAGCGTTCAACGGGGGCTCGGGTGAAGCTTTCTTT. This encodes CASSPAFNGGSGEAFF. This sequence joins TRBV18 and TRBJ1-1, with a weak D call TRBD1 (6 bases). CDR3 length: 16 residues. Trimming pared 2 bases from V and 7 bases from J, leaving 20 bases between. CDR1 is KGHSH and CDR2 is LQKENI in the germline V gene.

This chain joins TRBV9 and TRBJ2-2; 9 nucleotides match TRBD2. The CDR3 contains 17 residues. Germline CDR1 and CDR2: SGDLS and YYNGEE. V shed 2 bases and J 1 base; nucleotides not matched to a gene: 6. The CDR3 sequence: CASSVSISGRNTGELFF. In DNA form, the CDR3 reads TGTGCCAGCAGCGTTAGTATTAGCGGGAGGAACACCGGGGAGCTGTTTTTT. The variable domain in full, completed from reference TRBV9 and TRBJ2-2, reads DSGVTQTPKHLITATGQRVTLRCSPRSGDLSVYWYQQSLDQGLQFLIQYYNGEERAKGNILERFSAQQFPDLHSELNLSSLELGDSALYFCASSVSISGRNTGELFFGEGSRLTVL.

This sequence joins TRBV28 and TRBJ1-4, with 9 bases that match TRBD1. CDR3 size: 16 residues. Germline V lookup: CDR1 MDHEN, CDR2 SYDVKM. V was pared by 2 bases and J by 8 bases, with 9 bases of the junction left unmatched. The CDR3 protein is CASSLNGQGRGEKLFF. The CDR3 DNA follows: TGTGCCAGCAGTTTAAACGGACAGGGGCGGGGAGAAAAACTGTTTTTT. Using reference TRBV28 and TRBJ1-4 for the parts outside the CDR3, the full variable domain is DVKVTQSSRYLVKRTGEKVFLECVQDMDHENMFWYRQDPGLGLRLIYFSYDVKMKEKGDIPEGYSVSREKKERFSLILESASTNQTSMYLCASSLNGQGRGEKLFFGSGTQLSVL.

The chain couples TRBV11-2 to TRBJ1-3; D gene ambiguous. The CDR3 covers 14 residues. Germline CDR1 is SGHAT and CDR2 is FQNNGV. Trimming removed 5 bases from V and 0 bases from J, with 8 bases in between. CDR3 DNA: TGTGCCAGCAGCAATCGGCTCTCTGGAAACACCATATATTTT. Translating it yields CASSNRLSGNTIYF.

The chain joins TRBV6-4 to TRBJ1-5, with D possibly matching TRBD1 (6 bases). Trimming took off 11 bases at V and 4 bases at J, with 21 bases between the two ends. Germline lookup yields CDR1 MRHNA and CDR2 SNTAGT. The CDR3 contains 15 residues. CDR3 loop: CARRPEDSINQPQHF. The CDR3 DNA sequence: TGTGCCCGCCGACCCGAGGACAGTATTAATCAGCCCCAGCATTTT.

CDR3 bases: TGTGCCAGCAGCTTTCAGGGGGGAAACACCATATATTTT. It encodes CASSFQGGNTIYF. V is TRBV13 and J is TRBJ1-3, with D possibly being TRBD1 (6 bases). Deletions cut 3 bases from V and 4 bases from J, with 7 bases between. This CDR3 is 13 amino acids long. Looked up from germline, CDR1 is PRHDT and CDR2 is FYEKMQ (reference sequence).

The rearrangement joins TRBV28 to TRBJ1-2; 8 bases agree with TRBD1. This CDR3 region has 13 residues. Per germline, CDR1 MDHEN and CDR2 SYDVKM. V trimming: 5 bases; J trimming: 4 bases; junction bases outside the gene matches: 3. In DNA form, the CDR3 reads TGTGCCAGCAGTGAGGACAGGGTCTATGGCTACACCTTC. It translates to CASSEDRVYGYTF.

This chain uses TRBV5-1 with TRBJ1-2; 7 nucleotides match TRBD1. The CDR3 has 14 amino acids. Germline trimming cut 1 base from V and 7 bases from J; bases unmatched to any gene: 7. Germline loops: CDR1 SGHRS, CDR2 YFSETQ. CDR3 loop: CASSLSRGSGGYTF. The CDR3 DNA is TGCGCCAGCAGCTTGTCCAGGGGGAGCGGTGGCTACACCTTC.

This sequence joins TRBV5-4 and TRBJ1-1; D gene uncertain. The germline V and J ends were trimmed by 6 bases and 1 base, with 13 bases remaining between them. The germline V gene has CDR1 SGHNT and CDR2 YYREEE (reference sequence). The CDR3 extends over 14 amino acids. In DNA form, the CDR3 reads TGTGCCAGCACCCTCTCTCCGGGGAACACTGAAGCTTTCTTT. Translated, it gives CASTLSPGNTEAFF.

The chain carries TRBV28 and TRBJ2-1; D possibly corresponds to TRBD2 (7 bases). Trimming cost V 4 bases and J 7 bases, with 11 bases left between them. CDR3 length: 13 amino acids. CDR1 is MDHEN and CDR2 is SYDVKM in the germline V gene. In DNA form, the CDR3 reads TGTGCCAGCAGTTGGGGAGGGGGGAATGAGCAGTTCTTC. Encoded protein: CASSWGGGNEQFF.

This chain uses TRBV7-3 with TRBJ2-1; 8 bases map to TRBD2. In germline, CDR1 is SGHTA, CDR2 FQGTGA. This CDR3 has 16 amino acids. Trimming cost V 9 bases and J 8 bases; bases outside gene matches: 18. CDR3 region: CARTFKGTSGVYEQFF. DNA for the CDR3: TGTGCCAGGACGTTCAAAGGGACTAGTGGAGTTTATGAGCAGTTCTTC. Combining the CDR3 with reference TRBV7-3 and TRBJ2-1 gives the whole variable domain GAGVSQTPSNKVTEKGKYVELRCDPISGHTALYWYRQSLGQGPEFLIYFQGTGAADDSGLPNDRFFAVRPEGSVSTLKIQRTERGDSAVYLCARTFKGTSGVYEQFFGPGTRLTVL.

With regard to this clone: One end of the junction varies from germline; a read error may be responsible. J is TRBJ2-2 and V is TRBV7-8, with 11 bases that match TRBD1. From germline, CDR1 is SGHVS and CDR2 FQNEAQ. There are 17 residues in the CDR3. CDR3 DNA: TGTGCCAGCAGTTTAGTAGGACAGGGGGCTTTCCCCGGGGAGCTGTTTTTT. Translating it yields CASSLVGQGAFPGELFF. The full variable domain, in which reference TRBV7-8 and TRBJ2-2 provide the parts outside the CDR3, is GAGVSQSPRYKVAKRGQDVALRCDPISGHVSLFWYQQALGQGPEFLTYFQNEAQLDKSGLPSDRFFAERPEGSVSTLKIQRTQQEDSAVYLCASSLVGQGAFPGELFFGEGSRLTVL.

The rearrangement uses TRBV27 and TRBJ1-6, with D uncertain. The germline V gene has CDR1 MNHEY and CDR2 SMNVEV (reference sequence). The ends were cut back, 0 bases at V and 10 bases at J, with 16 bases in the middle. The CDR3 sequence is 16 residues long. CDR3 protein: CASSLSLNGKGSPLHF. CDR3 nucleotides: TGTGCCAGCAGTTTATCGCTCAACGGGAAGGGATCACCCCTCCACTTT.

The CDR3 DNA reads as TGTGCCAGCAGAACAGGGGGCTCATACAATGAGCAGTTCTTC. It specifies CASRTGGSYNEQFF. J is TRBJ2-1 and V is TRBV28, with 9 bases aligning to TRBD1. V gave up 6 bases and J gave up 4 bases; unmatched junction bases: 4. Germline assignment: CDR1 MDHEN and CDR2 SYDVKM. The CDR3 is 14 residues long.

The V gene is TRBV10-3, the J gene TRBJ2-2; 14 nucleotides agree with TRBD2. The J segment lost 4 bases and the V segment lost 8 bases, leaving 6 bases of the junction unmatched. Germline-derived CDR1 and CDR2 are ENHRY and SYGVKD. The CDR3 consists of 16 residues. CDR3 loop: CAIRTSGGRGTGELFF. The DNA for the CDR3 is TGTGCCATCCGGACTAGCGGGGGGCGGGGCACCGGGGAGCTGTTTTTT.